The text below deals with one T cell receptor (beta chain). The data were obtained in a study of blood T cell repertoires in COVID-19. Method: immunoSEQ multiplex PCR; TCRdb's copy keeps in-frame clones and lacks some. This sample yields around 230,000 clones, of which 70% to 85% are seen a single time; 15% belongs to the top ten. From germline, CDR1 is LNHDA and CDR2 SQIVND (reference sequence). Germline trimming cut 5 bases from V and 0 bases from J; bases unmatched to any gene: 11. The CDR3 runs to 17 residues. This chain connects TRBV19 to TRBJ2-3; 7 positions agree with TRBD2. This clonotype was obtained from a man aged 35 to 55 who had recovered from COVID-19. Sample: PBMCs or T cells enriched from blood (not recorded which). CDR3 amino acids: CASSAAGLGESTDTQYF. CDR3 DNA sequence: TGTGCCAGTAGTGCAGCCGGACTAGGAGAGAGCACAGATACGCAGTATTTT.